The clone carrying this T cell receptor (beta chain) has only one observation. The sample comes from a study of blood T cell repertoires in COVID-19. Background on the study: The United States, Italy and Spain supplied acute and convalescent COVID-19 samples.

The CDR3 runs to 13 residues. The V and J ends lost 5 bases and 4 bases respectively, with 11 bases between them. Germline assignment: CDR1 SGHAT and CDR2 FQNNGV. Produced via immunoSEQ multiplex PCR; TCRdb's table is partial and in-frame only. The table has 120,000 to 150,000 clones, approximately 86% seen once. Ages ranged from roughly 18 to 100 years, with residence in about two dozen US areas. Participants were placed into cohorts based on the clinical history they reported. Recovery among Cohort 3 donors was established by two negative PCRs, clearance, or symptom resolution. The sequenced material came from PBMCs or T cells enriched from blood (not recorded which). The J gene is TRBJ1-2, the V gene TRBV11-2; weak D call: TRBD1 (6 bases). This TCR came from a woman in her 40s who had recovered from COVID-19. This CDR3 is CASSPPDSYGYTF. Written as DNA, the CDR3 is TGTGCCAGCAGCCCGCCGGACAGCTATGGCTACACCTTC. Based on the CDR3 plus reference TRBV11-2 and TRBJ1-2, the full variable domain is EAGVAQSPRYKIIEKRQSVAFWCNPISGHATLYWYQQILGQGPKLLIQFQNNGVVDDSQLPKDRFSAERLKGVDSTLKIQPAKLEDSAVYLCASSPPDSYGYTFGSGTRLTVV.